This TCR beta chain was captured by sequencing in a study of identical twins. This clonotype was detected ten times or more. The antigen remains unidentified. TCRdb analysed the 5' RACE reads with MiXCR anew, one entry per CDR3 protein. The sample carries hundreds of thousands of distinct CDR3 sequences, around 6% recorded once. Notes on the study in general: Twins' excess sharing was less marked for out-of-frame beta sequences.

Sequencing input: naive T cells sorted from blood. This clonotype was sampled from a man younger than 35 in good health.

The CDR3 loop is CASSAGLLNEQFF. Here the CDR3 DNA reads TGTGCCAGCAGCGCCGGACTACTCAATGAGCAGTTCTTC. The chain has TRBV5-5 and TRBJ2-1; possibly TRBD2 for D (6 bases). Trimming pared 4 bases from V and 6 bases from J, leaving 11 bases between. CDR1 SGHKS and CDR2 YYEKEE come from the germline V gene (reference sequence). The CDR3 spans 13 residues.